This entry is about one TCR beta chain. Its antigen is not known. This entry is derived from a study of cytomegalovirus exposure and HLA in healthy donors. PCR used 60 Vbeta primers and 13 Jbeta primers. Repertoires were generated with immunoSEQ multiplex PCR, while TCRdb's copy carries only in-frame clones and drops some. The sample includes more than 150,000 clones, about 80% of them seen just once. Study-wide findings and caveats: Earlier analysis found most TCR beta V segments productive about 87% or about 30% of the time. Most TCRs appeared rarely, but some public TCRs recurred in many donors. Sequences of the TCR beta chain were said to predict the HLA-A and HLA-B alleles of most subjects accurately.

Material: PBMCs. The origin of this receptor is a man aged 18 to 30 in good health and CMV-seronegative.

The CDR3 sequence: CATSTHASAYNEQFF. CDR3 in DNA: TGTGCCACCAGCACGCACGCTAGCGCCTACAATGAGCAGTTCTTC. The gene calls are TRBV15 and TRBJ2-1; D might be TRBD2 (6 bases). CDR1 is LNHNV and CDR2 is YYDKDF in the germline V gene (reference sequence). There are 15 residues in the CDR3. The V end lost 4 bases, the J end lost 2 bases, and 12 bases lay between the germline ends.